The clone carrying this T cell receptor beta chain was seen a few times. Its antigen is unidentified. This specimen belongs to a study of cytomegalovirus exposure and HLA in healthy donors. General study points: Most of the TCR beta V segments (in an earlier analysis) were productive either about 90% or about 30% of the time. Sequencing probably produced one cluster of sequence variants that were highly shared. Usually a TCR sequence was rare, but some public TCRs were found in many donors.

The CDR3 consists of 14 residues. The trim removed 7 bases at V and 7 bases at J, leaving 7 bases unmatched. From germline, CDR1 is MNHEY and CDR2 SMNVEV (reference sequence). The PCR made use of 60 Vbeta and 13 Jbeta primers. Using immunoSEQ multiplex PCR, the repertoire was profiled, and TCRdb retains in-frame clones only, with some absent. The table shows fewer than 200,000 clones, with over 60% occurring only once. Sequencing was done on a sample of PBMCs. The chain has TRBV27 and TRBJ2-2; 9 bases are a match to TRBD1. The TCR comes from a female donor in good health and CMV-seronegative. Written as DNA, the CDR3 is TGTGCCAGCAAAAAGGGACAGGGAGTCGGGGAGCTGTTTTTT. It is translated as CASKKGQGVGELFF.